This T cell receptor (beta chain) comes out of a study of blood T cell repertoires in COVID-19. Study-wide background: Sites in the United States, Italy and Spain provided acute and convalescent COVID-19 samples. PBMCs, B-cell-depleted T cells, or T cells provided the cDNA or gDNA that made up the material.

Per the authors' pipeline: By means of reference gene primer amplification, nucleated cell counts were estimated. Assay: immunoSEQ multiplex PCR; the TCRdb copy retains only in-frame clones and omits some. D and trimming come from the DNA, and the V and J calls and clone size come from that table. This table has 100,000 to 150,000 clones, 86% appearing once. The CDR3 loop spans 13 amino acids. V lost 0 bases, J lost 15 bases, and 16 bases lay in between. Germline V lookup: CDR1 SGHDT, CDR2 YYEEEE. This TCR came from a human donor in a cohort sampled during active COVID-19. This chain connects TRBV5-6 to TRBJ2-1; D is unresolved. Sequencing was performed on peripheral blood. CDR3 residues: CASSLANSLAGFF. The CDR3 DNA reads TGTGCCAGCAGCTTGGCCAATTCGTTAGCCGGGTTCTTC. Combining the CDR3 with reference TRBV5-6 and TRBJ2-1 gives the whole variable domain DAGVTQSPTHLIKTRGQQVTLRCSPKSGHDTVSWYQQALGQGPQFIFQYYEEEERQRGNFPDRFSGHQFPNYSSELNVNALLLGDSALYLCASSLANSLAGFFGPGTRLTVL.